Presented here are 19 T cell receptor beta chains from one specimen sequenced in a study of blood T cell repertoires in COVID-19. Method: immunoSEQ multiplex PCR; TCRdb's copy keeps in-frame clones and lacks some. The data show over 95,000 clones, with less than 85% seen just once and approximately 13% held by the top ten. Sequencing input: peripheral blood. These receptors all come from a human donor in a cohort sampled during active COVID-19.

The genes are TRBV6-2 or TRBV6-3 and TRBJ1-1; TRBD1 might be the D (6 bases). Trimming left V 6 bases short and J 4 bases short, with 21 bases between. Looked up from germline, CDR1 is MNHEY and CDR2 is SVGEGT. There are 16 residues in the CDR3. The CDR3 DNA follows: TGTGCCAGCAGCTCTGCCAGGGGCCCCATGGTCACTGAAGCTTTCTTT. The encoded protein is CASSSARGPMVTEAFF.

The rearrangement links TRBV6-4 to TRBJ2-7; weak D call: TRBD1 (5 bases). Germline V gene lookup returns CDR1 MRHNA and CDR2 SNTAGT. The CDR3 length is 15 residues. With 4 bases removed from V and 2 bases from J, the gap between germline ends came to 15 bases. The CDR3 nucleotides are TGTGCCAGCAGTGTATCGATTGGACACGCCTACGAGCAGTACTTC. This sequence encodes CASSVSIGHAYEQYF.

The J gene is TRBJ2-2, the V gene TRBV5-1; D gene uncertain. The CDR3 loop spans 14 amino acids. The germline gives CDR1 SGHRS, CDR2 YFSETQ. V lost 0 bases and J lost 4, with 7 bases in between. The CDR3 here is CASSLDLFTGELFF. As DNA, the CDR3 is TGCGCCAGCAGCTTGGACTTATTCACCGGGGAGCTGTTTTTT.

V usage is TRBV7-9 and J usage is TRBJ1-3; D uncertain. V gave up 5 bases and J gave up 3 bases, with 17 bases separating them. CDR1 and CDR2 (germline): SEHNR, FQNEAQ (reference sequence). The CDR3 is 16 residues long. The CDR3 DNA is TGTGCCAGCAGCCGCAGAGGCCAGAGCGATGGAAACACCATATATTTT. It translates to CASSRRGQSDGNTIYF. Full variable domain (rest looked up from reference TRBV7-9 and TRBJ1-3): DTGVSQNPRHKITKRGQNVTFRCDPISEHNRLYWYRQTLGQGPEFLTYFQNEAQLEKSRLLSDRFSAERPKGSFSTLEIQRTEQGDSAMYLCASSRRGQSDGNTIYFGEGSWLTVV.

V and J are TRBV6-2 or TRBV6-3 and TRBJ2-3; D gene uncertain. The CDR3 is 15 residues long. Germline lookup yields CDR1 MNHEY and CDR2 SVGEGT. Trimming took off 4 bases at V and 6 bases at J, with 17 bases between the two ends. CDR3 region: CASSSENVKSDTQYF. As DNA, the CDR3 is TGTGCCAGCAGTTCCGAGAACGTCAAATCGGATACGCAGTATTTT.

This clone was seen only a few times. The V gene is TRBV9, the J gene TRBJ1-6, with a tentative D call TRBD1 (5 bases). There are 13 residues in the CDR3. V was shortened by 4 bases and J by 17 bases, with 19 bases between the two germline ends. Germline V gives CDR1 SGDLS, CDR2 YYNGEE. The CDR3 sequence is CASSRGGQGPVHF. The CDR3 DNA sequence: TGTGCCAGCAGCCGGGGGGGTCAGGGCCCGGTCCACTTT.

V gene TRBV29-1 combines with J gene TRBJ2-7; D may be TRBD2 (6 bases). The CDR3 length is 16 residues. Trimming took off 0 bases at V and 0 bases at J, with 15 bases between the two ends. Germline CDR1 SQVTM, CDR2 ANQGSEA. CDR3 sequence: CSVEEGGRGSSYEQYF. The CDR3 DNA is TGCAGCGTTGAAGAGGGGGGTCGGGGAAGCTCCTACGAGCAGTACTTC.

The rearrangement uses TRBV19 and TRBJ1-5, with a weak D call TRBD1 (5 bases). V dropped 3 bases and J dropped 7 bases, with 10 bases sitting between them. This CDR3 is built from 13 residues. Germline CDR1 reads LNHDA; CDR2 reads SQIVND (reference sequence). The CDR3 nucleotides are TGTGCCAGTAGTATTTCGGGGGGACAGCCCCAGCATTTT. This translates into CASSISGGQPQHF.

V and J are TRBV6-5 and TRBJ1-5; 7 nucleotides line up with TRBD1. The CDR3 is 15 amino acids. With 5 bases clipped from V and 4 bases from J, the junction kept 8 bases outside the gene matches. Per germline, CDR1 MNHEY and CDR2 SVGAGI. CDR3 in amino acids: CASSKTGVENQPQHF. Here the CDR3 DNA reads TGTGCCAGCAGTAAAACAGGGGTTGAAAATCAGCCCCAGCATTTT.

CDR3 nucleotide sequence: TGCGCCAGCAGCCAAGGCAGGGGGCCCTACGAGCAGTACTTC. It translates to CASSQGRGPYEQYF. J is TRBJ2-7 and V is TRBV4-3, with TRBD1 matching 8 bases. V shed 1 base, J shed 2 bases, and the junction held 1 base outside the gene matches. Looked up from germline, CDR1 is LGHNA and CDR2 is YSLEER. This CDR3 is built from 14 residues.

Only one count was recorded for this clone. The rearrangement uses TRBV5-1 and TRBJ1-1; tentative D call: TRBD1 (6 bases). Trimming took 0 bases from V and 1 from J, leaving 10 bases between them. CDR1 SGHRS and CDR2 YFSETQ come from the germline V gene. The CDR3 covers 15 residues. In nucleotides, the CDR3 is TGCGCCAGCAGCTTGGCGAGCAGGGGGAACACTGAAGCTTTCTTT. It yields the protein CASSLASRGNTEAFF. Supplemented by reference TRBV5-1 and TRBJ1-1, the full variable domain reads KAGVTQTPRYLIKTRGQQVTLSCSPISGHRSVSWYQQTPGQGLQFLFEYFSETQRNKGNFPGRFSGRQFSNSRSEMNVSTLELGDSALYLCASSLASRGNTEAFFGQGTRLTVV.

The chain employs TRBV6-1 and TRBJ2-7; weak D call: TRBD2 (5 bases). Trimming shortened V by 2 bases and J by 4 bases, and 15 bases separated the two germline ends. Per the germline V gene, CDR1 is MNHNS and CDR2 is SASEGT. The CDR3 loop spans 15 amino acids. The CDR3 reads CASSERQGRVYEQYF. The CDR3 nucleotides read TGTGCCAGCAGTGAAAGGCAAGGGCGGGTTTACGAGCAGTACTTC.

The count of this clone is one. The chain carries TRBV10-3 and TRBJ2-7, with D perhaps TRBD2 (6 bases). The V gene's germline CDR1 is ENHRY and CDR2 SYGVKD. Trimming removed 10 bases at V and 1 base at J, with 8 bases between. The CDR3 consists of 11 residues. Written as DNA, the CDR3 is TGTGCCACCCGGGAGTCCTACGAGCAGTACTTC. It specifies CATRESYEQYF.

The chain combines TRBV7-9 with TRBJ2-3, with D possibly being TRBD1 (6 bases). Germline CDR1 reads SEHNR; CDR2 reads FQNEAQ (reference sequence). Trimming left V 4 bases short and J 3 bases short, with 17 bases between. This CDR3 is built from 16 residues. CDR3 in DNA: TGTGCCAGCAGCTCGAAAAGACAGGTTGGGACAGATACGCAGTATTTT. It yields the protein CASSSKRQVGTDTQYF.

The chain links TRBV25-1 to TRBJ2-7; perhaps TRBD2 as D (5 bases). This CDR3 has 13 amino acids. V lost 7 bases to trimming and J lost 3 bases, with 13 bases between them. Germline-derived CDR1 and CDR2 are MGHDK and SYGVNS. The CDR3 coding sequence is TGTGCCAGCAAAGACCCCGAGGGCTACGAGCAGTACTTC. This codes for CASKDPEGYEQYF.

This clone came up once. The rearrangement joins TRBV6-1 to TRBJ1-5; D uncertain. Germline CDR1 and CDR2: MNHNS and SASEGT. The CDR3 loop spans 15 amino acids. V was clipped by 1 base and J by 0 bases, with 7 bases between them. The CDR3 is CASSEVDYSNQPQHF. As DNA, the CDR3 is TGTGCCAGCAGTGAAGTAGATTATAGCAATCAGCCCCAGCATTTT.

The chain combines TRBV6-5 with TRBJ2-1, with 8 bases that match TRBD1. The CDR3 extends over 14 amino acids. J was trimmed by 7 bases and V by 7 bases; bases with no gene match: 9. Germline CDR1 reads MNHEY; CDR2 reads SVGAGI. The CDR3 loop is CASMADRALNEQFF. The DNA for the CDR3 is TGTGCCAGCATGGCGGACAGGGCTTTAAATGAGCAGTTCTTC.

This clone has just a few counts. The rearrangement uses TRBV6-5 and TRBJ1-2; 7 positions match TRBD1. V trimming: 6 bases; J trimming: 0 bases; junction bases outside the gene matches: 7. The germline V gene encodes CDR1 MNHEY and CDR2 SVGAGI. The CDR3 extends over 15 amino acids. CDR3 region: CASRSTGTANYGYTF. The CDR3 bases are TGTGCCAGCAGATCAACCGGGACAGCTAACTATGGCTACACCTTC.

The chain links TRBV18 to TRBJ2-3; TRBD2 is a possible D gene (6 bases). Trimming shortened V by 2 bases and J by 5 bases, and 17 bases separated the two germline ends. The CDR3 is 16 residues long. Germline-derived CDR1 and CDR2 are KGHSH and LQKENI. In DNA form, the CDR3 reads TGTGCCAGCTCACCAGATCGGTCCCGGGGGAGAGATACGCAGTATTTT. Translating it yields CASSPDRSRGRDTQYF.